Included here is one TCR beta chain sequence, with context. Its antigen remains unidentified. The data derive from a study of T-cell memory formation after mild COVID-19. The germline V gene encodes CDR1 SGHTA and CDR2 FQGNSA. This CDR3 has 14 residues. V lost 5 bases, J lost 3 bases, and 11 bases lay in between. Study-level points and caveats: Clones which contracted sat mainly in CM and EM if CD4+, and in EMRA if CD8+.

5'RACE primed from the constant segment yielded TCR alpha and TCR beta cDNA libraries bearing sample barcodes and UMIs. Using its own MiXCR run on the 5' RACE reads, TCRdb lists one record per CDR3 protein. In the table there are roughly 150,000 distinct CDR3 sequences, less than 25% of which are singletons. The rearrangement uses TRBV7-2 and TRBJ2-1, with TRBD2 as a possible D gene (6 bases). The sequence came from an adult woman who had mild COVID-19 (a few samples of this study predate the infection). Cell type and time point are not known. Sequenced material: PBMCs or a T cell subset sorted from them (not recorded which). CDR3 bases: TGTGCCAGCAGCCCGATGGGGGGCTACAATGAGCAGTTCTTC. Protein sequence: CASSPMGGYNEQFF.